This entry lists 7 T cell receptor beta chains sequenced from one sample in a study of tumor-infiltrating lymphocytes in primary liver carcinoma. Unsorted whole blood supplied the blood RNA, and germline DNA was isolated too. cDNA specific to TCR beta was made from 500 to 650 ng of total RNA, with a constant-region primer employed for priming. Three-round nested multiplex PCR performed with slightly modified ARM-PCR produced the TCR beta libraries. The first two PCR rounds used TRBV1-TRBV30 primers with a Cbeta primer, 9 to 11 cycles each. TCRdb passed the multiplex PCR reads through MiXCR, listing each CDR3 protein once. The repertoire includes some 200,000 distinct CDR3 sequences, about 65% of them detected once, and 6% to 8.5% sits in the top ten. The sequenced sample consisted of peripheral blood. These receptors came from an older woman with primary liver carcinoma and hepatitis B virus infection.

CDR3: CASTWGNTEAFF. The DNA for the CDR3 is TGTGCCAGCACCTGGGGGAACACTGAAGCTTTCTTT. The rearrangement uses TRBV5-6 and TRBJ1-1; D is undetermined. V lost 6 bases, J lost 1 base, and 7 bases lay in between. The CDR3 contains 12 residues. CDR1 is SGHDT and CDR2 is YYEEEE in the germline V gene.

The chain couples TRBV20-1 to TRBJ2-3; no clear D. Germline V gives CDR1 DFQATT, CDR2 SNEGSKA (reference sequence). Between the trimmed V and J ends, which lost 0 bases and 0 bases, there was a span of 13 bases. The CDR3 is made up of 16 amino acids. CDR3: CSARDWSRASTDTQYF. The CDR3, as DNA: TGCAGTGCTAGAGATTGGAGCCGGGCGAGCACAGATACGCAGTATTTT.

This clonotype occurred many times. J is TRBJ1-1 and V is TRBV12-3 or TRBV12-4; 8 positions agree with TRBD1. V lost 6 bases to trimming and J lost 0 bases; unmatched junction nucleotides: 6. The CDR3 runs 15 residues. The CDR3 DNA reads TGTGCCAGCAGCCCCAGACAGGGGATGAACACTGAAGCTTTCTTT. Protein product: CASSPRQGMNTEAFF.

This clonotype was recorded a few times. The rearrangement joins TRBV28 to TRBJ2-3; TRBD2 matches at 7 bases. With 6 bases clipped from V and 1 base from J, the junction kept 13 bases outside the gene matches. This CDR3 has 17 amino acids. Looked up from germline, CDR1 is MDHEN and CDR2 is SYDVKM. The CDR3 loop is CASSQKPTSLGTDTQYF. Written as DNA, the CDR3 is TGTGCCAGCAGCCAAAAACCGACTAGCTTGGGCACAGATACGCAGTATTTT.

This clonotype showed up just once. Because the CDR3 is missing its conserved closing phenylalanine or tryptophan, this is likely a read error. This chain connects TRBV7-8 to TRBJ2-3; D remains ambiguous. V lost 5 bases and J 2 bases, leaving 14 bases between the germline ends. Germline CDR1 reads SGHVS; CDR2 reads FQNEAQ. There are 15 residues in the CDR3. Here the CDR3 DNA reads TGTGCCAGCAGCACTTACGAGAAAAACACAGATACGCAGTATTGT. Its protein product is CASSTYEKNTDTQYC.

The rearrangement links TRBV10-2 to TRBJ2-1; tentatively, D is TRBD1 or TRBD2 (7 bases each). The V end was cut by 8 bases, the J end by 5 bases, with 13 bases between. Germline V gene sequence: CDR1 WSHSY, CDR2 SAAADI. The CDR3 runs 13 residues. The CDR3 protein is CASQGGGHNEQFF. The CDR3 DNA follows: TGCGCCAGCCAGGGGGGGGGGCACAATGAGCAGTTCTTC.

This clonotype was observed many times. The gene calls are TRBV11-2 and TRBJ2-3; D unclear. The germline gives CDR1 SGHAT, CDR2 FQNNGV. V lost 6 bases, J lost 1 base, and 17 bases lay in between. The CDR3 length is 16 residues. CDR3 nucleotide sequence: TGTGCCAGCAGACATAGGTCGGGTGGGGGCACAGATACGCAGTATTTT. Translating gives CASRHRSGGGTDTQYF.